The source of this T cell receptor beta chain is a study of naive and memory T cell subsets (dated by TCRdb to the late 2010s). In the study overall: An open-source, UMI-based TCR alpha and beta sequencing pipeline was applied to sorted naive and memory peripheral blood T cell subsets. RNA was DNase-treated and reverse transcribed with TCR constant-region primers, mostly using SuperScript III. IgG serology results and the functional CMV T cell responses were in complete agreement. Summary of the overall study and its limitations: TCR abundance followed a power law with an exponent that was different for naive and memory subsets but consistent across the three individuals. RNA-based TCR counts may be influenced by expression changes linked to T cell activation and differentiation. A few larger clonotypes were present in naive repertoires, particularly the CD8 repertoires, and these clonotypes were possibly memory cells re-expressing CD45RA. The repertoire findings for the naive and memory subsets could not be validated, as no ground truth was available. In both CD4 and CD8 cells, going from naive through CM, EM and EMRA, the Gini index went up while Shannon and inverse Simpson diversity went down. A clonotype was defined as a single alpha or beta chain sequence rather than as a paired alpha/beta receptor. After error correction, only a single occurrence was seen for over 90% of naive TCR sequences, so much steeper abundance distributions were produced than in memory subsets.

The library was generated by UMI-ligation and nested PCR. The beta constant-region primer was an equimolar mix of two oligonucleotides covering both TRBC1 and TRBC2. Four rounds of PCR, combining the SP2 primer with nested alpha and beta constant-region primers, were used to amplify the ligated cDNA. A single-stranded oligonucleotide carrying the SP2 primer and a 12-nucleotide UMI was ligated to the 3' end of the cDNA by T4 RNA ligase 1. The ligation reaction was incubated at 16°C for about 18-24 hours. PCR2 was typically performed as a SYBR Green qPCR and was stopped at a predetermined threshold so that over-amplification was prevented. Agencourt AMPure XP magnetic beads were used for all purifications after the first. Library amounts were measured by Qubit and library quality was assessed on a TapeStation, where the main peak was expected at around 650 bp. Pooled libraries were sequenced on an Illumina MiSeq with v2 2x251 paired-end kits, typically giving about 0.9-2.1 million reads per sample. Libraries were pooled at 4 nM per sample, and roughly 4.5-7.5% PhiX was added to improve cluster recognition. The original methods were these. Using tag matching that tolerated one base-pair mismatch, Decombinator assigned V and J genes to FASTQ reads that had been processed by Demultiplexor. Collapsinator relied on UMIs to fix sequencing errors as well as frequency errors caused by PCR heterogeneity. CDR3Translator translated TCRs and extracted CDR3s from the conserved cysteine to the FGXG phenylalanine, flagging non-productive sequences. Gini, Shannon entropy and inverse Simpson indices were calculated on repertoires that had been subsampled to equal numbers of UMI-defined TCRs. Power-law fits to clonotype abundance distributions were performed by maximum likelihood within the linear range. For one naive CD8 sample, the pipeline and MIGEC produced similar UMI counts, unique TCR numbers and clonal distributions. In one analysis, naive TCRs that were also found in any memory subset of the same donor were excluded from the naive repertoire. Repertoires were searched for approximately 7,000 CMV-associated CDR3 sequences compiled from VDJdb and a published dataset. TCRdb took the public reads, trimmed them with fastp at Q25, ran MiXCR for clone calling and kept in-frame beta chains. Rows with one shared CDR3 protein collapse into an entry with the most common genes and DNA. The V and J calls shown here were made by TCRdb, not taken from the authors' results. The sample table shows fewer than 150,000 distinct CDR3 sequences, and roughly a fifth are seen once. The ten largest clones represent roughly 0.68% of the sample.

Deletion took 4 bases off V and 3 bases off J, with a span of 13 bases between the germline ends. The CDR3 numbers 15 residues from cysteine through phenylalanine. Left in the record is the CDR3 DNA by itself, 45 bases read in frame from the first base. The germline V gene provides CDR1 SGHDN and CDR2 FVKESK. TCR alpha and beta chain libraries were amplified separately from the second PCR step onward. To determine each donor's CMV status, fresh PBMCs were stimulated overnight with CMV viral lysate, and IFNgamma production from CD4+ T cells was then assessed. CD4 T cells were positively selected with Miltenyi beads, followed by positive selection of CD8 T cells from the CD4-negative fraction. Cells stained for CD3, CD4, CD8, CD45RA, CD27 and a live/dead dye were sorted on a BD Aria II into four subsets by CD45RA and CD27. Three healthy volunteers provided blood, and each donor's sample was split into CD4 and CD8 T cells and then further divided into four differentiation subsets. About 110 ml of peripheral blood was taken from each donor, and PBMC were separated by density-gradient centrifugation on Ficoll-Paque PLUS. The sorted cells were lysed in RLT buffer, after which RNA was extracted using a Qiagen RNeasy kit and kept at -80 degrees C.

About this clonotype itself: Its antigen has not been determined. The sample holds no much larger clone one base away, and base qualities are not on file.

The TCR was taken from a human donor in good health. What was sequenced was naive CD8+ T cells from blood. The sample's cell subset or site label, decoded: naive T cells, CD45RA high CD27+. The rearrangement combines TRBV14 with TRBJ2-1, with the D gene uncertain. The DNA is TGTGCCAGCAGCCCCCCTGAGATCTACTACAATGAGCAGTTCTTC. The resulting protein is CASSPPEIYYNEQFF.